The 30 T cell receptor beta chains presented below share a single source sample, sequenced in a study of T cells in Graves' hyperthyroidism and ophthalmopathy. TCR beta CDR3 regions were amplified from RNA. HTBI primers were employed in a first-round RT-PCR of the TCR CDR3. TCRdb processed the multiplex PCR reads anew with MiXCR; each CDR3 protein has one entry. The table records some 760,000 distinct CDR3 sequences, 13% to 15% of them present only once. The sequenced sample consisted of blood. All receptors derive from a woman aged 18-29 years with Graves' hyperthyroidism.

This clonotype was picked up many times. This chain links TRBV27 with TRBJ1-4; D is uncertain. Trimming took off 7 bases at V and 7 bases at J, with 7 bases between the two ends. Germline-derived CDR1 and CDR2 are MNHEY and SMNVEV (reference sequence). The CDR3 is 11 amino acids. The CDR3 sequence is CASKSAEKLFF. In DNA form, the CDR3 reads TGTGCCAGCAAGTCAGCTGAAAAACTGTTTTTT.

The chain has TRBV4-2 and TRBJ2-1; D call uncertain. The germline V gene has CDR1 LGHNA and CDR2 YNFKEQ. The CDR3 contains 17 residues. V lost 4 bases and J 3 bases, leaving 19 bases between the germline ends. The CDR3 sequence: CASSPSHPAALYNEQFF. For the CDR3, the DNA is TGTGCCAGCAGCCCCTCACACCCCGCTGCCCTCTACAATGAGCAGTTCTTC.

This clonotype was seen ten or more times. J is TRBJ1-2 and V is TRBV30; D might be TRBD1 (6 bases). CDR3 length: 13 residues. Germline V gene sequence: CDR1 GTSNPN, CDR2 SVGIG (reference sequence). V dropped 0 bases and J dropped 8 bases, with 13 bases sitting between them. As DNA, the CDR3 is TGTGCCTGGAGTGTCCTACAGGGTCGGGGCTACACCTTC. This translates into CAWSVLQGRGYTF.

This clonotype appeared a few times. The chain recombines TRBV18 with TRBJ2-7, with 13 bases matching TRBD2. V dropped 1 base and J dropped 0; count of bases not matched to a gene: 6. The CDR3 spans 18 residues. Germline V gives CDR1 KGHSH, CDR2 LQKENI. The CDR3 DNA reads TGTGCCAGCTCACCACAGGGGGGACTAGCGGGGAGCTCCTACGAGCAGTACTTC. Amino acids: CASSPQGGLAGSSYEQYF.

In this sample, this clonotype turned up many times. V and J are TRBV20-1 and TRBJ2-2, with D perhaps matching TRBD2 (6 bases). CDR3 length: 15 amino acids. The ends were cut back, 6 bases at V and 0 bases at J, with 14 bases in the middle. Germline CDR1 reads DFQATT; CDR2 reads SNEGSKA (reference sequence). The CDR3 protein is CSAPRAGSNTGELFF. CDR3 bases: TGCAGTGCCCCTCGAGCGGGTTCGAACACCGGGGAGCTGTTTTTT.

In its sample, this clonotype was seen a few times. V usage is TRBV13 and J usage is TRBJ2-7; the match to TRBD2 covers 15 bases. Germline V CDR1 and CDR2: PRHDT, FYEKMQ (reference sequence). J was trimmed by 2 bases and V by 5 bases; bases with no gene match: 10. The CDR3 is made up of 18 amino acids. In DNA, the CDR3 is TGTGCCAGCAGCCCCCTTTGGACTAGCGGGAGGGCCCCCTACGAGCAGTACTTC. Amino acid sequence: CASSPLWTSGRAPYEQYF.

The V and J genes are TRBV20-1 and TRBJ2-1, with 13 positions matching TRBD2. This CDR3 is 14 amino acids long. V trimming: 5 bases; J trimming: 6 bases; junction bases outside the gene matches: 4. The germline gives CDR1 DFQATT, CDR2 SNEGSKA (reference sequence). The CDR3 sequence: CSAFTSGRANEQFF. CDR3 DNA: TGCAGTGCTTTCACTAGCGGGAGGGCCAATGAGCAGTTCTTC.

The V and J genes are TRBV6-2 or TRBV6-3 and TRBJ1-4; 7 nucleotides align to TRBD1. Trimming removed 5 bases from V and 5 bases from J; junction bases left unmatched: 11. The CDR3 length is 16 residues. Germline V gene lookup returns CDR1 MNHEY and CDR2 SVGEGT. This CDR3 reads CASSQYRQGENEKLFF. The CDR3 bases are TGTGCCAGCAGTCAATACCGACAGGGAGAGAATGAAAAACTGTTTTTT.

Regarding this clonotype: This may be a read error: a much more frequent sequence differs by one nucleotide. The rearrangement uses TRBV7-9 and TRBJ1-1; D call uncertain. This CDR3 is built from 14 residues. Trimming stripped 5 bases from V and 1 base from J, with 11 bases between. Germline loops: CDR1 SEHNR, CDR2 FQNEAQ (reference sequence). CDR3 sequence: CASSPPPGNTEAFF. The CDR3 DNA reads as TGTGCCAGCAGCCCCCCCCCCGGGAACACTGAAGCTTTCTTT.

The chain joins TRBV15 to TRBJ2-2, with a weak D call TRBD1 (6 bases). The germline V gene encodes CDR1 LNHNV and CDR2 YYDKDF (reference sequence). The CDR3 is made up of 17 amino acids. Trimming took off 1 base at V and 8 bases at J, with 20 bases between the two ends. The CDR3, as DNA: TGTGCCACCAGCAGAGTCACAGGGACCACAAAGCCGGGGGAGCTGTTTTTT. This encodes CATSRVTGTTKPGELFF.

This clonotype has ten or more counts. The genes are TRBV12-3 or TRBV12-4 and TRBJ2-1; no clear D. The V end was cut by 4 bases, the J end by 7 bases, with 26 bases between. The CDR3 is 18 residues long. The CDR3 reads CASSSLILLGPTANEQFF. The DNA of the CDR3 is TGTGCCAGCAGTTCCTTAATCCTGCTAGGCCCTACGGCTAATGAGCAGTTCTTC.

This clonotype was detected many times. The chain couples TRBV30 to TRBJ2-7; 7 nucleotides line up with TRBD1. V gave up 2 bases and J gave up 5 bases; unmatched junction bases: 12. The germline CDR1 and CDR2 sequences are GTSNPN and SVGIG (reference sequence). This CDR3 has 15 amino acids. The CDR3 coding sequence is TGTGCCTGGAGTAGGGGGACAGCCCGAGGTGACGAGCAGTACTTC. This gives the protein CAWSRGTARGDEQYF.

This chain connects TRBV4-1 to TRBJ2-2; no clear D gene. The CDR3 spans 16 residues. The germline V gene has CDR1 MGHRA and CDR2 YSYEKL. V was pared by 0 bases and J by 8 bases, with 16 bases between. CDR3 sequence: CASSQEVIPGPGELFF. The CDR3 DNA follows: TGCGCCAGCAGCCAAGAAGTCATTCCTGGGCCTGGGGAGCTGTTTTTT.

This clonotype turned up a few times. The rearrangement uses TRBV19 and TRBJ2-2; 9 bases agree with TRBD2. In germline, CDR1 is LNHDA, CDR2 SQIVND (reference sequence). The CDR3 spans 16 residues. Trimming cost V 6 bases and J 4 bases; bases outside gene matches: 9. This CDR3 is CASRPGLARGTGELFF. CDR3 bases: TGTGCCAGTAGACCGGGACTAGCAAGGGGCACCGGGGAGCTGTTTTTT.

This clonotype was counted many times. The rearrangement joins TRBV9 to TRBJ2-3; 11 bases match TRBD2. The V gene's germline CDR1 is SGDLS and CDR2 YYNGEE. The CDR3 totals 16 residues. J gave up 2 bases and V 2 bases, and 4 bases lay outside the gene matches. For the CDR3, the DNA is TGTGCCAGCAGCGTCGCACTAGCGGGAGACACAGATACGCAGTATTTT. It specifies CASSVALAGDTDTQYF. Supplemented by reference TRBV9 and TRBJ2-3, the full variable domain reads DSGVTQTPKHLITATGQRVTLRCSPRSGDLSVYWYQQSLDQGLQFLIQYYNGEERAKGNILERFSAQQFPDLHSELNLSSLELGDSALYFCASSVALAGDTDTQYFGPGTRLTVL.

This sequence joins TRBV6-2 or TRBV6-3 and TRBJ2-7, with D perhaps matching TRBD1 (6 bases). The germline CDR1 and CDR2 sequences are MNHEY and SVGEGT. The V end was cut by 2 bases, the J end by 3 bases, with 14 bases between. This CDR3 comprises 15 residues. CDR3 nucleotides: TGTGCCAGCAGTTACACCACTGGACAGTTCTACGAGCAGTACTTC. Protein: CASSYTTGQFYEQYF.

The sample holds many counts of this clonotype. The chain uses TRBV13 and TRBJ2-5; TRBD2 agrees at 14 bases. Germline CDR1 is PRHDT and CDR2 is FYEKMQ (reference sequence). CDR3 length: 22 amino acids. Trimming at V came to 5 bases and at J to 4 bases, leaving 24 bases not matched to a gene. CDR3 nucleotides: TGTGCCAGCAGCCAAAGGGGAAAAATAACCGGGACTAGCGGGAGAAGTGGAGAGACCCAGTACTTC. Translation: CASSQRGKITGTSGRSGETQYF.

This clonotype has ten or more counts. The V gene is TRBV20-1, the J gene TRBJ2-1; D may correspond to TRBD1 or TRBD2 (5 bases each). V was clipped by 3 bases and J by 0 bases, with 18 bases between them. The CDR3 spans 17 residues. Germline CDR1 is DFQATT and CDR2 is SNEGSKA (reference sequence). The CDR3 reads CSASGGSATGSYNEQFF. In DNA, the CDR3 is TGCAGTGCTAGTGGGGGTAGCGCAACCGGCTCCTACAATGAGCAGTTCTTC.

This clonotype was seen ten or more times. The gene calls are TRBV24-1 and TRBJ2-1, with TRBD1 matching over 7 bases. CDR1 is KGHDR, CDR2 SFDVKD, per germline. The V gene end was trimmed by 2 bases and the J gene end by 0 bases; junction bases not matched to a gene: 6. The CDR3 is made up of 17 amino acids. The DNA for the CDR3 is TGTGCCACCAGTGATTGGAACAGGGGCAGCTCCTACAATGAGCAGTTCTTC. Translated, it gives CATSDWNRGSSYNEQFF.

This clonotype has a count of ten or more. J is TRBJ2-1 and V is TRBV20-1, with 11 bases fitting TRBD2. The trim removed 6 bases at V and 7 bases at J, leaving 8 bases unmatched. Germline CDR1 DFQATT, CDR2 SNEGSKA (reference sequence). CDR3 length: 14 amino acids. The CDR3 spells CSALQLAGVNEQFF. For the CDR3, the DNA is TGCAGTGCCCTCCAACTAGCGGGAGTAAATGAGCAGTTCTTC.

This clonotype was counted at least ten times. The rearrangement joins TRBV20-1 to TRBJ2-1; 7 bases align to TRBD1. J gave up 6 bases and V 2 bases, and 7 bases lay outside the gene matches. This CDR3 has 14 amino acids. Germline lookup yields CDR1 DFQATT and CDR2 SNEGSKA (reference sequence). The CDR3 coding sequence is TGCAGTGCTAGAAGGCGACAGGGTGGCAATGAGCAGTTCTTC. It encodes CSARRRQGGNEQFF.

Many counts were recorded for this clonotype. The CDR3 bases are TGTGCCAGCAGTTTACATAAGAAGTTAAACACTGAAGCTTTCTTT. Translation: CASSLHKKLNTEAFF. The rearrangement joins TRBV12-3 or TRBV12-4 to TRBJ1-1; no clear D. Trimming shortened V by 2 bases and J by 2 bases, and 12 bases separated the two germline ends. The CDR3 runs to 15 residues.

This clonotype was seen repeatedly, ten times or more. V is TRBV3-1 and J is TRBJ2-1; possibly TRBD1 or TRBD2 for D (5 bases each). The CDR3 sequence is 17 residues long. V was trimmed by 2 bases and J by 7 bases, leaving 21 bases between them. CDR1 LGHDT and CDR2 YNNKEL come from the germline V gene (reference sequence). This chain's CDR3 is CASSQSPTRQGWNEQFF. As DNA, the CDR3 is TGTGCCAGCAGCCAATCCCCCACTAGGCAGGGTTGGAATGAGCAGTTCTTC.

The sample holds many counts of this clonotype. The gene calls are TRBV5-1 and TRBJ2-1, with 14 bases that match TRBD2. J lost 8 bases, V lost 4 bases, and 8 bases had no gene match. CDR1 SGHRS and CDR2 YFSETQ come from the germline V gene. This CDR3 has 16 amino acids. CDR3 loop: CASSHGTSGSRDEQFF. CDR3 DNA: TGCGCCAGCAGCCACGGGACTAGCGGGAGTCGGGATGAGCAGTTCTTC.

This clonotype came up a few times. The V gene is TRBV5-8, the J gene TRBJ2-1; D is unresolved. The CDR3 runs 15 residues. V dropped 5 bases and J dropped 0 bases, with 12 bases sitting between them. Germline lookup yields CDR1 SGHTS and CDR2 YDEGEE. The CDR3 spells CASSVSWSSYNEQFF. CDR3 in DNA: TGTGCCAGCAGTGTTAGCTGGAGCTCCTACAATGAGCAGTTCTTC.

This clonotype has a count of ten or more. This chain uses TRBV7-2 with TRBJ2-1; 8 bases map to TRBD2. This CDR3 spans 16 amino acids. Per germline, CDR1 SGHTA and CDR2 FQGNSA. J lost 3 bases, V lost 0 bases, and 4 bases had no gene match. For the CDR3, the DNA is TGTGCCAGCAGCTTAGCCTCGGGGGGGGTCTACAATGAGCAGTTCTTC. It yields the protein CASSLASGGVYNEQFF.

This clonotype was seen repeatedly, ten times or more. The chain is built from TRBV6-1 and TRBJ1-1; 10 bases line up with TRBD1. V shed 6 bases, J shed 0 bases, and the junction held 7 bases outside the gene matches. The CDR3 has 16 amino acids. CDR1 and CDR2 from the germline V gene are MNHNS and SASEGT. CDR3 sequence (DNA): TGTGCCAGCAGCCGGGGGACAGGGGTCATGAACACTGAAGCTTTCTTT. Amino acid sequence: CASSRGTGVMNTEAFF.

This clonotype was detected only a few times. The J gene is TRBJ2-1, the V gene TRBV11-2, with 8 positions matching TRBD2. V shed 3 bases and J 1 base; nucleotides not matched to a gene: 8. The CDR3 is 17 residues long. Germline lookup yields CDR1 SGHAT and CDR2 FQNNGV. CDR3 sequence reads: CASSFRGGDGSYNEQFF. CDR3 nucleotides: TGTGCCAGCAGCTTTCGGGGGGGAGATGGGTCCTACAATGAGCAGTTCTTC. Looking up the rest from reference TRBV11-2 and TRBJ2-1 gives the full variable domain: EAGVAQSPRYKIIEKRQSVAFWCNPISGHATLYWYQQILGQGPKLLIQFQNNGVVDDSQLPKDRFSAERLKGVDSTLKIQPAKLEDSAVYLCASSFRGGDGSYNEQFFGPGTRLTVL.

The sample holds many counts of this clonotype. The chain employs TRBV2 and TRBJ1-1; no clear D gene. The germline gives CDR1 SNHLY, CDR2 FYNNEI. There are 12 residues in the CDR3. V lost 3 bases, J lost 8 bases, and 10 bases lay in between. The CDR3 region is CASSEFTEEAFF. CDR3 DNA: TGTGCCAGCAGTGAGTTTACAGAAGAAGCTTTCTTT.

J is TRBJ1-1 and V is TRBV3-1; 8 nucleotides align to TRBD1. Looked up from germline, CDR1 is LGHDT and CDR2 is YNNKEL (reference sequence). J gave up 5 bases and V 0 bases, and 14 bases lay outside the gene matches. The CDR3 length is 18 residues. The CDR3 coding sequence is TGTGCCAGCAGCCAAGATCGAAGGACAGGGTGGGGGGTAACTGAAGCTTTCTTT. This codes for CASSQDRRTGWGVTEAFF.